The 28 T cell receptor beta chains below were found in one sample sequenced in a study of technical replicates of blood from several donors. TCRdb's table, derived via immunoSEQ multiplex PCR, lists solely in-frame clones and lacks some. The sample has 55,000 to 75,000 clones; about 94% are singletons. Sequencing was done on a sample of PBMCs. Receptors were obtained from a human donor in good health. Some clones in this sample may be carry-over from other donors' samples.

J is TRBJ2-7 and V is TRBV18; TRBD1 matches at 12 bases. V lost 3 bases to trimming and J lost 6 bases; unmatched junction nucleotides: 3. Germline assignment: CDR1 KGHSH and CDR2 LQKENI. The CDR3 has 14 amino acids. The DNA of the CDR3 is TGTGCCAGCTCACCCGGGACAGGGGGCGGCGAGCAGTACTTC. Translating gives CASSPGTGGGEQYF.

The V and J genes are TRBV14 and TRBJ1-2, with 8 bases fitting TRBD1. Trimming took 5 bases from V and 0 from J; bases not matched to a gene: 5. Looked up from germline, CDR1 is SGHDN and CDR2 is FVKESK. This CDR3 has 15 residues. CDR3 sequence: CASSLQDRANYGYTF. CDR3 bases: TGTGCCAGCAGCTTACAGGACAGGGCTAACTATGGCTACACCTTC.

V is TRBV6-6 and J is TRBJ2-1; D remains ambiguous. The CDR3 is made up of 11 amino acids. Trimming shortened V by 5 bases and J by 6 bases, and 5 bases separated the two germline ends. Germline V gene data show CDR1 as MNHNY and CDR2 as SVGAGI (reference sequence). CDR3 sequence: CASSRVNEQFF. As DNA, the CDR3 is TGTGCCAGCAGTAGAGTCAATGAGCAGTTCTTC.

V gene TRBV5-5 combines with J gene TRBJ1-5; 9 bases align to TRBD1. CDR3 size: 14 residues. V gave up 4 bases and J gave up 6 bases; unmatched junction bases: 5. Germline loops: CDR1 SGHKS, CDR2 YYEKEE (reference sequence). CDR3 nucleotide sequence: TGTGCCAGCAGCCACCGGACAGGGGTTCAGCCCCAGCATTTT. Protein sequence: CASSHRTGVQPQHF.

The chain uses TRBV15 and TRBJ1-1; 9 nucleotides match TRBD1. V shed 1 base and J 6 bases; nucleotides not matched to a gene: 6. The CDR3 length is 15 residues. Per the germline V gene, CDR1 is LNHNV and CDR2 is YYDKDF (reference sequence). The CDR3 sequence: CATSRADRGFPEAFF. CDR3 coding DNA: TGTGCCACCAGCAGAGCGGACAGGGGATTTCCTGAAGCTTTCTTT.

CDR3 protein: CASSPGPTPGTRSGDTQYF. The DNA for the CDR3 is TGTGCCAGCAGCCCGGGGCCTACCCCCGGGACACGGTCGGGAGATACGCAGTATTTT. The chain combines TRBV5-4 with TRBJ2-3, with D possibly being TRBD1 (6 bases). The germline gives CDR1 SGHNT, CDR2 YYREEE (reference sequence). The CDR3 has 19 residues. Trimming cost V 4 bases and J 5 bases, with 29 bases left between them. Drawing the rest from reference TRBV5-4 and TRBJ2-3, the complete variable domain is ETGVTQSPTHLIKTRGQQVTLRCSSQSGHNTVSWYQQALGQGPQFIFQYYREEENGRGNFPPRFSGLQFPNYSSELNVNALELDDSALYLCASSPGPTPGTRSGDTQYFGPGTRLTVL.

The rearrangement joins TRBV7-2 to TRBJ1-2, with a possible D match to TRBD1 (5 bases). The CDR3 covers 15 residues. Germline V CDR1 and CDR2: SGHTA, FQGNSA. The germline V and J ends were trimmed by 0 bases and 2 bases, with 10 bases remaining between them. The CDR3 DNA follows: TGTGCCAGCAGCTTAGCTCGGGGGTTGAACTATGGCTACACCTTC. Translation: CASSLARGLNYGYTF. The full variable domain, with the rest looked up from reference TRBV7-2 and TRBJ1-2, is GAGVSQSPSNKVTEKGKDVELRCDPISGHTALYWYRQSLGQGLEFLIYFQGNSAPDKSGLPSDRFSAERTGGSVSTLTIQRTQQEDSAVYLCASSLARGLNYGYTFGSGTRLTVV.

The chain employs TRBV6-4 and TRBJ1-5; the match to TRBD1 covers 8 bases. Germline V gene lookup returns CDR1 MRHNA and CDR2 SNTAGT. The CDR3 is made up of 16 amino acids. CDR3 coding DNA: TGTGCATGTATTCCGGGACAGGCGCCCCATAATCAGCCCCAGCATTTT. Protein sequence: CACIPGQAPHNQPQHF.

The chain carries TRBV4-3 and TRBJ2-1; D is possibly TRBD2 (6 bases). CDR3 size: 15 residues. V dropped 2 bases and J dropped 4 bases, with 12 bases sitting between them. Germline V lookup: CDR1 LGHNA, CDR2 YSLEER. For the CDR3, the DNA is TGCGCCAGCAGCCAAATGGCAGGGAGGTACAATGAGCAGTTCTTC. Its protein product is CASSQMAGRYNEQFF.

This rearrangement joins TRBV12-5 to TRBJ2-3, with TRBD2 identical over 9 bases. The V gene end was trimmed by 3 bases and the J gene end by 4 bases; junction bases not matched to a gene: 2. CDR1 is LGHNT, CDR2 FRNRAP, per germline. CDR3 length: 14 amino acids. The CDR3 reads CASGFGTSPDTQYF. The CDR3 bases are TGTGCTAGTGGTTTCGGGACTAGCCCAGATACGCAGTATTTT.

The chain couples TRBV7-2 to TRBJ2-3; 9 bases map to TRBD2. There are 16 residues in the CDR3. The trim removed 1 base at V and 2 bases at J, leaving 4 bases unmatched. The V gene's germline CDR1 is SGHTA and CDR2 FQGNSA. CDR3 bases: TGTGCCAGCAGCTTAGAAGCGGGGGGCCTCACAGATACGCAGTATTTT. This gives the protein CASSLEAGGLTDTQYF.

The rearrangement joins TRBV9 to TRBJ2-3, with 10 nucleotides matching TRBD2. After removal of 4 bases from V and 4 bases from J, the junction contained 12 bases not matched to a gene. CDR3 length equals 17 residues. Germline values: CDR1 SGDLS, CDR2 YYNGEE. The CDR3 region has the DNA TGTGCCAGCAGCCAACGAACGAGCGGGAGGGCCCCAGATACGCAGTATTTT. It specifies CASSQRTSGRAPDTQYF.

The chain couples TRBV5-6 to TRBJ2-5; TRBD2 matches 11 bases. This CDR3 region has 16 residues. Germline V gene data show CDR1 as SGHDT and CDR2 as YYEEEE. V gave up 2 bases and J gave up 5 bases; unmatched junction bases: 8. This chain's CDR3 is CASSLLAGAGGETQYF. The CDR3 DNA reads as TGTGCCAGCAGCTTACTAGCGGGGGCCGGGGGGGAGACCCAGTACTTC. The complete variable domain, with remaining parts taken from reference TRBV5-6 and TRBJ2-5, reads DAGVTQSPTHLIKTRGQQVTLRCSPKSGHDTVSWYQQALGQGPQFIFQYYEEEERQRGNFPDRFSGHQFPNYSSELNVNALLLGDSALYLCASSLLAGAGGETQYFGPGTRLLVL.

The rearrangement joins TRBV7-9 to TRBJ1-5; tentative D call: TRBD1 (6 bases). The germline V gene encodes CDR1 SEHNR and CDR2 FQNEAQ (reference sequence). V was pared by 2 bases and J by 2 bases, with 7 bases between. The CDR3 length is 14 residues. CDR3 protein: CASSLPGGNQPQHF. As DNA, the CDR3 is TGTGCCAGCAGCTTACCAGGGGGCAATCAGCCCCAGCATTTT.

CDR3 sequence: CASSHRGGNSYEQYF. The CDR3 region has the DNA TGCGCCAGCAGCCATCGCGGGGGAAATTCCTACGAGCAGTACTTC. The chain employs TRBV4-1 and TRBJ2-7; TRBD2 matches 7 bases. This CDR3 comprises 15 residues. Germline V gene data show CDR1 as MGHRA and CDR2 as YSYEKL. After removal of 3 bases from V and 1 base from J, the junction contained 6 bases not matched to a gene.

This chain links TRBV10-3 with TRBJ2-6, with 9 bases identical to TRBD1. Per germline, CDR1 ENHRY and CDR2 SYGVKD. Trimming removed 7 bases from V and 0 bases from J; junction bases left unmatched: 7. The CDR3 loop spans 17 amino acids. CDR3 amino acids: CAINTRDRASGANVLTF. DNA for the CDR3: TGTGCCATCAATACCCGGGACAGGGCCTCTGGGGCCAACGTCCTGACTTTC.

This clone was found once. This chain connects TRBV7-3 to TRBJ1-2; D is unresolved. Germline V gene sequence: CDR1 SGHTA, CDR2 FQGTGA. The CDR3 is 13 amino acids. V dropped 0 bases and J dropped 7 bases, with 9 bases sitting between them. The chain's CDR3 is CASSLTDGAGYTF. The CDR3 nucleotides read TGTGCCAGCAGCTTAACGGATGGAGCTGGCTACACCTTC.

As to this clone: A far larger clone is only one base removed, so a read error is likely. The chain has TRBV5-4 and TRBJ2-1; D is perhaps TRBD2 (5 bases). CDR3 size: 15 residues. Germline CDR1 and CDR2: SGHNT and YYREEE (reference sequence). The V end was cut by 0 bases, the J end by 8 bases, with 15 bases between. The CDR3: CASSLALPRVDEQFF. The CDR3 nucleotides read TGTGCCAGCAGCTTGGCACTCCCGAGGGTCGATGAGCAGTTCTTC. The variable domain in full, completed from reference TRBV5-4 and TRBJ2-1, reads ETGVTQSPTHLIKTRGQQVTLRCSSQSGHNTVSWYQQALGQGPQFIFQYYREEENGRGNFPPRFSGLQFPNYSSELNVNALELDDSALYLCASSLALPRVDEQFFGPGTRLTVL.

The sample holds one count of this clone. CDR3: CASRPDRTTGELFF. In nucleotides, the CDR3 is TGTGCCAGCAGGCCGGACAGGACGACCGGGGAGCTGTTTTTT. The chain combines TRBV6-1 with TRBJ2-2; 7 bases match TRBD1. CDR1 MNHNS and CDR2 SASEGT come from the germline V gene. CDR3 size: 14 residues. Trimming cost V 6 bases and J 5 bases; bases outside gene matches: 6.

The gene calls are TRBV5-1 and TRBJ2-7; no clear D gene. V lost 0 bases, J lost 0 bases, and 7 bases lay in between. CDR3 length equals 14 residues. Germline CDR1 reads SGHRS; CDR2 reads YFSETQ. The CDR3 sequence: CASSLVGTSYEQYF. The DNA of the CDR3 is TGCGCCAGCAGCTTGGTGGGCACCTCCTACGAGCAGTACTTC.

This sequence joins TRBV5-6 and TRBJ2-3; the D gene is possibly TRBD1 (7 bases). The germline V gene encodes CDR1 SGHDT and CDR2 YYEEEE. With 4 bases removed from V and 2 bases from J, the gap between germline ends came to 11 bases. The CDR3 consists of 14 residues. CDR3 sequence: CASSPGGITDTQYF. CDR3 in DNA: TGTGCCAGCAGCCCAGGGGGGATCACAGATACGCAGTATTTT.

The V call is TRBV9, the J call TRBJ2-1; 9 bases agree with TRBD1. There are 14 residues in the CDR3. From germline, CDR1 is SGDLS and CDR2 YYNGEE. The V and J ends lost 7 bases and 9 bases, in that order; junction bases with no gene match: 11. DNA for the CDR3: TGTGCCAGCTCCCGGGACAGGGTCTTCGGTGAGCAGTTCTTC. Translating gives CASSRDRVFGEQFF.

V gene TRBV6-1 combines with J gene TRBJ1-5; the D is unclear. Germline loops: CDR1 MNHNS, CDR2 SASEGT. The CDR3 has 15 amino acids. Trimming took off 2 bases at V and 1 base at J, with 9 bases between the two ends. The CDR3 sequence: CASSERRQSNQPQHF. CDR3 sequence (DNA): TGTGCCAGCAGTGAACGGCGGCAGAGCAATCAGCCCCAGCATTTT.

The chain joins TRBV27 to TRBJ1-3; D gene unclear. This CDR3 is 16 amino acids long. The V gene lost 3 bases and the J gene lost 2 bases, with 14 bases spanning the gap. CDR1 and CDR2 (germline): MNHEY, SMNVEV (reference sequence). The CDR3 here is CASSFRDVMTGNTIYF. In DNA, the CDR3 is TGTGCCAGCAGTTTCCGGGATGTAATGACTGGAAACACCATATATTTT.

This clone was detected once. The chain couples TRBV5-6 to TRBJ1-2, with D uncertain. The V gene's germline CDR1 is SGHDT and CDR2 YYEEEE. This CDR3 is 14 amino acids long. V lost 2 bases to trimming and J lost 4 bases, with 12 bases between them. CDR3 region: CASSFEVLPYGYTF. CDR3 coding DNA: TGTGCCAGCAGCTTTGAGGTCTTGCCCTATGGCTACACCTTC.

This clone was picked up one time. The V call is TRBV10-3, the J call TRBJ2-7; TRBD1 agrees at 10 bases. The CDR3 consists of 14 residues. In germline, CDR1 is ENHRY, CDR2 SYGVKD. V shed 6 bases, J shed 7 bases, and the junction held 9 bases outside the gene matches. CDR3 sequence reads: CAISGGDRGREQYF. Here the CDR3 DNA reads TGTGCCATCAGCGGCGGGGACAGGGGTCGAGAGCAGTACTTC.

This chain joins TRBV6-5 and TRBJ2-7; 8 nucleotides align to TRBD2. This CDR3 has 14 residues. Germline V CDR1 and CDR2: MNHEY, SVGAGI. V shed 2 bases and J 1 base; nucleotides not matched to a gene: 1. The CDR3, as DNA: TGTGCCAGCAGTTACCAGCGGGGGTCCTACGAGCAGTACTTC. It specifies CASSYQRGSYEQYF.

This rearrangement joins TRBV7-6 to TRBJ1-1; the D gene is possibly TRBD1 (6 bases). V shed 5 bases and J shed 3 bases, with 10 bases lying between them. In germline, CDR1 is SGHVS, CDR2 FNYEAQ. This CDR3 has 13 residues. The CDR3 nucleotides read TGTGCCAGCAGCCGAGGGGGGGACACTGAAGCTTTCTTT. Protein sequence: CASSRGGDTEAFF.